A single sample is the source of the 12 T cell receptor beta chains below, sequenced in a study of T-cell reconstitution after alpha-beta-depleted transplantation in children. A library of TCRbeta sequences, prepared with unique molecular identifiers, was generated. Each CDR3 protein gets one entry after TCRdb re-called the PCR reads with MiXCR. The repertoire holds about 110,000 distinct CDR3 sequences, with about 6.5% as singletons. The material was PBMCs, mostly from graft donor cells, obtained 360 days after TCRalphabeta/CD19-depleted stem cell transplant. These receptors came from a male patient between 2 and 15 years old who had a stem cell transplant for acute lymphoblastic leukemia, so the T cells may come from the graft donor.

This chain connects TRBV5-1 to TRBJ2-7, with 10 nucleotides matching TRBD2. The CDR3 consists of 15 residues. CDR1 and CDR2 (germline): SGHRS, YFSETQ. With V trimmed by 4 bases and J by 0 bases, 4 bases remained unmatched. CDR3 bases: TGCGCCAGCAGCCCCTTAGCGGGGGGCTCCTACGAGCAGTACTTC. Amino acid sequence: CASSPLAGGSYEQYF.

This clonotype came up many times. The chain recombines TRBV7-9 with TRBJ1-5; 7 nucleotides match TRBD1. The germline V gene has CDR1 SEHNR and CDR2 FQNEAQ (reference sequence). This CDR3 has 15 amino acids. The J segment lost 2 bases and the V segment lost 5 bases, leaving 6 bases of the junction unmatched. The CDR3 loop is CASSDGTGGNQPQHF. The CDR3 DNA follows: TGTGCCAGCAGCGACGGTACAGGGGGCAATCAGCCCCAGCATTTT.

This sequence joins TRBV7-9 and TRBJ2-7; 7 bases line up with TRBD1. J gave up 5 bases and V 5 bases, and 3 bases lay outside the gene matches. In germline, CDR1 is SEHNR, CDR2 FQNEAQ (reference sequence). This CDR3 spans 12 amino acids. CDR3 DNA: TGTGCCAGCAGCCGAGGGGGCCACGAGCAGTACTTC. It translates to CASSRGGHEQYF.

CDR3 amino acids: CASSLWGRGGRSRTDTQYF. The CDR3 DNA reads as TGTGCCAGCAGCTTATGGGGGCGCGGGGGTCGTTCACGCACAGATACGCAGTATTTT. The rearrangement links TRBV7-3 to TRBJ2-3; TRBD2 might be the D (7 bases). The V gene's germline CDR1 is SGHTA and CDR2 FQGTGA. This CDR3 is 19 amino acids long. Trimming stripped 2 bases from V and 1 base from J, with 22 bases between.

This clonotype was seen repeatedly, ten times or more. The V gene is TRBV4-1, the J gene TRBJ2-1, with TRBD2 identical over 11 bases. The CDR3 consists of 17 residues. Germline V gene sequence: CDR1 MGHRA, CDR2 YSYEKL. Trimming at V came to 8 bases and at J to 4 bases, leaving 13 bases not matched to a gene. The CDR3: CASCSTTSGKIYNEQFF. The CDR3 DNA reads TGCGCCAGCTGCTCAACGACTAGCGGGAAGATATACAATGAGCAGTTCTTC.

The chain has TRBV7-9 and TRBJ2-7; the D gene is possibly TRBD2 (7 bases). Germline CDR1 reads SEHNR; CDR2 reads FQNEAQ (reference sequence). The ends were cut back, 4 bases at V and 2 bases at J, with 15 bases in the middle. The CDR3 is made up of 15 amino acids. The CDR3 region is CASSSQGGIPYEQYF. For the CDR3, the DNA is TGTGCCAGCAGCTCACAGGGAGGGATACCCTACGAGCAGTACTTC.

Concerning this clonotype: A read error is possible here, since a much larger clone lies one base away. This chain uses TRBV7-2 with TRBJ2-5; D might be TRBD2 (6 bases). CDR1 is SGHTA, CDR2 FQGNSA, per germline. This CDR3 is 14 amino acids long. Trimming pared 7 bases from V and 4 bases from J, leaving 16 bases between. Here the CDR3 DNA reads TGTGCCAGCACCCTAGGTCCCGGGGGAGAGACCCAGTACTTC. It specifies CASTLGPGGETQYF.

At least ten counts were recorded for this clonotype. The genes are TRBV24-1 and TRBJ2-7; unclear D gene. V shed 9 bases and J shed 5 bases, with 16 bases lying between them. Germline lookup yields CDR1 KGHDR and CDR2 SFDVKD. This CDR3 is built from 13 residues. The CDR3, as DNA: TGTGCCACCTTCGCCAGCTTCTTGGACGAGCAGTACTTC. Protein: CATFASFLDEQYF.

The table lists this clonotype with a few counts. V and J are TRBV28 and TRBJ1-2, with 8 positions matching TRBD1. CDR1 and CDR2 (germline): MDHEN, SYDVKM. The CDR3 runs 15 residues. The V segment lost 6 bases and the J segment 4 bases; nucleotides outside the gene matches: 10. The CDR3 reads CASRPPGGFLYGYTF. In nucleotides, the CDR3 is TGTGCCAGCAGACCCCCAGGGGGCTTTCTCTATGGCTACACCTTC.

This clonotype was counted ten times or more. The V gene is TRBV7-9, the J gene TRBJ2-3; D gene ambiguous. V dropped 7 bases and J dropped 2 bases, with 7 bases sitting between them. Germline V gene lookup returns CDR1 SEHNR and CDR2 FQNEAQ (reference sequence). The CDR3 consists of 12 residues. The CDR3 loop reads CASTLYTDTQYF. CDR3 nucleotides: TGTGCCAGCACCCTTTACACAGATACGCAGTATTTT.

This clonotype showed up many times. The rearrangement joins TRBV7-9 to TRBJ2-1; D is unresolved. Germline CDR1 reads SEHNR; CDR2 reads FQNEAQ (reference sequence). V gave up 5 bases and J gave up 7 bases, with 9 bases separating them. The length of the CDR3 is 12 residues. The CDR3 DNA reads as TGTGCCAGCAGCGACGAACGGAATGAGCAGTTCTTC. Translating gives CASSDERNEQFF.

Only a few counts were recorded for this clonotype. The CDR3 loop reads CAISGAGNNYGYTF. CDR3 nucleotides: TGTGCCATTTCGGGGGCAGGAAATAACTATGGCTACACCTTC. The chain recombines TRBV10-3 with TRBJ1-2, with a tentative D call TRBD1 (6 bases). Trimming stripped 9 bases from V and 1 base from J, with 15 bases between. CDR3 size: 14 residues. Germline CDR1 is ENHRY and CDR2 is SYGVKD.